The 21 T cell receptor beta chains in this list originate from one sample, sequenced in a study of blood T cell repertoires in COVID-19. The table came from immunoSEQ multiplex PCR; TCRdb's copy has only in-frame clones and leaves some out. The sample includes a few hundred thousand clones, 84% of them seen just once. The source material was peripheral blood. The receptors were gathered from a man aged 25-45 years with active or convalescent COVID-19.

This clone was seen just once. The chain recombines TRBV7-9 with TRBJ2-6; D is perhaps TRBD2 (6 bases). The V end was cut by 7 bases, the J end by 0 bases, with 22 bases between. The CDR3 length is 19 residues. The germline V gene encodes CDR1 SEHNR and CDR2 FQNEAQ (reference sequence). CDR3 nucleotides: TGTGCCAGCAACACATTTCTGGGGGGAAGCTTCTCTGGGGCCAACGTCCTGACTTTC. The encoded protein is CASNTFLGGSFSGANVLTF.

This chain connects TRBV4-3 to TRBJ1-1; TRBD1 matches at 9 bases. Germline V gene data show CDR1 as LGHNA and CDR2 as YSLEER. This CDR3 has 14 amino acids. Trimming cost V 6 bases and J 0 bases; bases outside gene matches: 2. CDR3 loop: CASSHRGLNTEAFF. CDR3 coding DNA: TGCGCCAGCAGTCACAGGGGGCTGAACACTGAAGCTTTCTTT.

In regard to this clone: An end of the junction does not agree with germline; a read error may underlie this. The chain employs TRBV29-1 and TRBJ2-1; no clear D gene. Germline V lookup: CDR1 SQVTM, CDR2 ANQGSEA. The CDR3 contains 12 residues. CDR3 nucleotides: TGCAGCGTTGTTTATAGCTACGATGAGCAGTTCTTC. Translation gives CSVVYSYDEQFF.

The chain is built from TRBV19 and TRBJ2-2, with 8 positions matching TRBD2. J was trimmed by 6 bases and V by 3 bases; bases with no gene match: 6. CDR3 size: 15 residues. In germline, CDR1 is LNHDA, CDR2 SQIVND (reference sequence). In nucleotides, the CDR3 is TGTGCCAGTAGTATTACGGCGGGAGGAGCCGGGGAGCTGTTTTTT. Its protein is CASSITAGGAGELFF.

The genes are TRBV5-1 and TRBJ1-2; TRBD1 agrees at 7 bases. CDR3 length equals 14 residues. Trimming removed 4 bases from V and 6 bases from J; junction bases left unmatched: 9. The germline gives CDR1 SGHRS, CDR2 YFSETQ. DNA for the CDR3: TGCGCCAGCAGCCCGGGACAGCTGGGGGATGGCTACACCTTC. Its protein is CASSPGQLGDGYTF.

The chain carries TRBV5-1 and TRBJ2-1, with D possibly TRBD1 on 5 matching bases. The V gene's germline CDR1 is SGHRS and CDR2 YFSETQ. Trimming took 3 bases from V and 0 from J, leaving 10 bases between them. The CDR3 totals 15 residues. Written as DNA, the CDR3 is TGCGCCAGCAGCTCCGGACAAAACTCCTACAATGAGCAGTTCTTC. Protein product: CASSSGQNSYNEQFF.

The chain is built from TRBV5-1 and TRBJ2-1, with TRBD2 identical over 9 bases. The J segment lost 4 bases and the V segment lost 4 bases, leaving 9 bases of the junction unmatched. This CDR3 has 16 residues. CDR1 and CDR2 (germline): SGHRS, YFSETQ. CDR3 sequence reads: CASSPPLAGPYNEQFF. Written as DNA, the CDR3 is TGCGCCAGCAGCCCCCCTCTAGCGGGGCCTTACAATGAGCAGTTCTTC.

In DNA, the CDR3 is TGTGCCAGTAGGTTCACCGCACAGGGGGGGAACACTGAAGCTTTCTTT. Protein sequence: CASRFTAQGGNTEAFF. The chain combines TRBV19 with TRBJ1-1, with TRBD1 identical over 8 bases. The CDR3 length is 16 residues. The germline CDR1 and CDR2 sequences are LNHDA and SQIVND (reference sequence). Trimming removed 6 bases from V and 1 base from J; junction bases left unmatched: 10.

In this sample, this clone turned up a few times. This sequence joins TRBV19 and TRBJ2-1, with 8 bases matching TRBD2. V was pared by 3 bases and J by 10 bases, with 8 bases of the junction left unmatched. This CDR3 is built from 14 residues. Germline lookup yields CDR1 LNHDA and CDR2 SQIVND (reference sequence). The DNA of the CDR3 is TGTGCCAGTAGTATCGGCGCTTTAGCGGGGGAGCAGTTCTTC. Translated, it gives CASSIGALAGEQFF.

The V call is TRBV7-9, the J call TRBJ1-1, with a tentative D call TRBD1 (5 bases). Between the trimmed V and J ends, which lost 5 bases and 5 bases, there was a span of 12 bases. Germline CDR1 SEHNR, CDR2 FQNEAQ (reference sequence). The CDR3 contains 13 residues. The CDR3 nucleotides read TGTGCCAGCAGCGCTGGGGGGGGTACTGAAGCTTTCTTT. This codes for CASSAGGGTEAFF.

The CDR3 here is CASSPPGWNTGELFF. In DNA, the CDR3 is TGTGCCAGCAGCCCCCCGGGATGGAACACCGGGGAGCTGTTTTTT. The chain uses TRBV9 and TRBJ2-2; TRBD2 is a possible D gene (5 bases). The CDR3 has 15 amino acids. V gave up 4 bases and J gave up 1 base, with 11 bases separating them. Germline CDR1 and CDR2: SGDLS and YYNGEE.

V is TRBV7-9 and J is TRBJ2-3, with 11 positions matching TRBD2. This CDR3 contains 17 residues. Germline V CDR1 and CDR2: SEHNR, FQNEAQ (reference sequence). J gave up 1 base and V 4 bases, and 7 bases lay outside the gene matches. The CDR3 loop reads CASSSGTSGVRTDTQYF. In DNA, the CDR3 is TGTGCCAGCAGCTCTGGGACTAGCGGAGTGCGCACAGATACGCAGTATTTT.

The J gene is TRBJ1-1, the V gene TRBV2, with D unresolved. V gave up 7 bases and J gave up 1 base, with 10 bases separating them. The V gene's germline CDR1 is SNHLY and CDR2 FYNNEI. This CDR3 region has 13 residues. CDR3 bases: TGTGCCAGCACGACGAGGGCGAACACTGAAGCTTTCTTT. It is translated as CASTTRANTEAFF.

This clone has only a few counts. The V gene is TRBV2, the J gene TRBJ1-6; D possibly corresponds to TRBD1 (6 bases). This CDR3 contains 15 residues. Trimming pared 5 bases from V and 0 bases from J, leaving 8 bases between. The germline CDR1 and CDR2 sequences are SNHLY and FYNNEI. The CDR3: CASSPQGSYNSPLHF. CDR3 bases: TGTGCCAGCAGTCCACAGGGCTCCTATAATTCACCCCTCCACTTT.

The V call is TRBV7-9, the J call TRBJ2-7, with D unresolved. CDR3 size: 13 residues. Looked up from germline, CDR1 is SEHNR and CDR2 is FQNEAQ (reference sequence). V lost 1 base, J lost 1 base, and 5 bases lay in between. For the CDR3, the DNA is TGTGCCAGCAGCTTAGTAGAATCCTACGAGCAGTACTTC. As protein: CASSLVESYEQYF.

The J gene is TRBJ2-6, the V gene TRBV16; possibly TRBD1 for D (6 bases). This CDR3 has 17 amino acids. V was cut by 3 bases and J by 2 bases, with 14 bases left in between. The germline gives CDR1 KGHSY, CDR2 FQNENV. The CDR3 DNA is TGTGCCAGCAGCCAGCCCACAGGGTCCACTGGGGCCAACGTCCTGACTTTC. Protein sequence: CASSQPTGSTGANVLTF.

The CDR3 is CASSLTTTPSQAAFF. For the CDR3, the DNA is TGCGCCAGCAGCCTCACGACGACCCCTTCCCAGGCAGCTTTCTTT. This rearrangement joins TRBV4-3 to TRBJ1-1, with no clear D. V gave up 4 bases and J gave up 10 bases, with 22 bases separating them. Germline CDR1 LGHNA, CDR2 YSLEER. CDR3 size: 15 residues.

J is TRBJ1-6 and V is TRBV15, with a weak D call TRBD1 (6 bases). Between the trimmed V and J ends, which lost 0 bases and 0 bases, there was a span of 9 bases. The CDR3 extends over 17 amino acids. Germline-derived CDR1 and CDR2 are LNHNV and YYDKDF (reference sequence). CDR3 bases: TGTGCCACCAGCAGAGACCAGGGGAGCTCCTATAATTCACCCCTCCACTTT. It is translated as CATSRDQGSSYNSPLHF.

This rearrangement joins TRBV5-1 to TRBJ2-7, with 11 bases lining up with TRBD2. The CDR3 totals 19 residues. The junction had 17 bases not matched to a gene; V was cut back by 4 bases and J by 2 bases. Germline V CDR1 and CDR2: SGHRS, YFSETQ. CDR3 sequence: CASSPHAGLAGGPAYEQYF. DNA of the CDR3: TGCGCCAGCAGCCCCCACGCAGGGCTAGCGGGGGGACCCGCCTACGAGCAGTACTTC.

This chain links TRBV6-5 with TRBJ1-2; 7 nucleotides match TRBD1. CDR1 MNHEY and CDR2 SVGAGI come from the germline V gene. The J segment lost 4 bases and the V segment lost 2 bases, leaving 10 bases of the junction unmatched. CDR3 length: 16 amino acids. DNA for the CDR3: TGTGCCAGCAGTTACACTTCCTCGACAGGGATCTATGGCTACACCTTC. Its protein product is CASSYTSSTGIYGYTF.

The chain has TRBV9 and TRBJ1-1; weak D call: TRBD1 (6 bases). Per germline, CDR1 SGDLS and CDR2 YYNGEE. The length of the CDR3 is 14 residues. V was cut by 4 bases and J by 8 bases, with 18 bases left in between. CDR3 residues: CASSPTGGGREAFF. The DNA for the CDR3 is TGTGCCAGCAGCCCCACCGGGGGGGGGCGGGAAGCTTTCTTT.